A selection of T cell receptor beta chains follows, all from one sample in a study of Graves' ophthalmopathy and Graves' hyperthyroidism. Each CDR3 protein is one row after TCRdb ran MiXCR on the multiplex PCR reads. The sample holds hundreds of thousands of distinct CDR3 sequences, 15% seen once. The sequenced sample consisted of peripheral blood. All receptors come from a woman between 18 and 29 years old with stable Graves' hyperthyroidism. The CDR3 runs from the conserved cysteine through the conserved F or W. Not every row has a clone size; where given, it reads once, few, many or a size class.

TRBV12-3/TRBV12-4	TRBJ1-6	many	CASSLSVSPLHF
TRBV12-3/TRBV12-4	TRBJ2-7	many	CASRIRDSATYEQYF
TRBV5-1	TRBJ1-1	many	CASSLTGTVFSMNTEAFF
TRBV28	TRBJ1-2	few	CASSLSTPGTPARDYGYTF
TRBV15	TRBJ1-5	many	CATQDRLSLPQHF
TRBV4-1	TRBJ1-2	many	CASSQVGRTLNYGYTF
TRBV6-2/TRBV6-3	TRBJ2-7	many	CASSYSGTRGTAPYEQYF
TRBV20-1	TRBJ1-2	NA	CSARGSGRASKGYTF
TRBV12-3/TRBV12-4	TRBJ2-5	NA	CASSLIGILGTQYF
TRBV9	TRBJ1-1	many	CASSVGDDTEAFF
TRBV6-2/TRBV6-3	TRBJ2-7	NA	CASSSPAGQGYDEQYF
TRBV11-2	TRBJ2-5	many	CASSLRAGRPQETQYF
TRBV6-1	TRBJ1-5	many	CASSTNRGGNQPQHF
TRBV12-3/TRBV12-4	TRBJ1-2	many	CASSLDRTTYGYTF
TRBV7-9	TRBJ2-7	NA	CASSPANQLYEQYF
TRBV2	TRBJ1-1	many	CASSEALRQGRTEAFF
TRBV24-1	TRBJ1-2	many	CATSDPTSNYGYTF
TRBV6-1	TRBJ1-5	many	CASSEQGGGGNQPQHF
TRBV6-2/TRBV6-3	TRBJ2-7	NA	CASSYLDGPSYEQYF
TRBV9	TRBJ1-1	many	CASSVFRNTEAFF
TRBV18	TRBJ2-7	NA	CASSPQGLAGYEQYF
TRBV12-3/TRBV12-4	TRBJ2-7	NA	CASGRKSTYEQYF
TRBV7-2	TRBJ2-5	many	CASSRLETQYF
TRBV15	TRBJ2-2	many	CATSTGGHTGELFF
TRBV11-1	TRBJ1-2	many	CASSLAPPGQLHYGYTF
TRBV24-1	TRBJ2-3	many	CATSDLKRGTDTQYF
TRBV28	TRBJ2-7	many	CASSPESAYRLEQYF
TRBV6-5	TRBJ2-2	many	CASSYEAAGELFF
TRBV6-2/TRBV6-3	TRBJ2-2	many	CASSYLTGGNTGELFF
TRBV4-2	TRBJ2-2	many	CASSQEFSETGELFF
TRBV5-1	TRBJ2-3	few	CASSGGQGAPDTQYF
TRBV7-2	TRBJ1-1	many	CASSSRQDTEAFF
TRBV4-1	TRBJ2-7	NA	CASSQSSGAPEYEQYF
TRBV6-5	TRBJ1-5	NA	CASSSSQGSLLRQPQHF
TRBV12-3/TRBV12-4	TRBJ2-7	NA	CASSLIPSSQYF
TRBV10-3	TRBJ1-2	many	CAISESRGSGYTF